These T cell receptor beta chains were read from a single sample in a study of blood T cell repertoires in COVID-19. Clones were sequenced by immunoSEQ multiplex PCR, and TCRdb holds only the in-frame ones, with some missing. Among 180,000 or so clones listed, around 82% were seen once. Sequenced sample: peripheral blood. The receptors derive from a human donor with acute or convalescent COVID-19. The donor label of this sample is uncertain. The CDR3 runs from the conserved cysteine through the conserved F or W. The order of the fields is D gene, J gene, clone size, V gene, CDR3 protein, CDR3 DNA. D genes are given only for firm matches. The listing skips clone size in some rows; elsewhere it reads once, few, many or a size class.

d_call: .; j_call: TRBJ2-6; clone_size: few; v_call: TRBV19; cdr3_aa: CASSVAWSNSGANVLTF; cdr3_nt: TGTGCCAGTAGTGTGGCCTGGTCGAACTCTGGGGCCAACGTCCTGACTTTC
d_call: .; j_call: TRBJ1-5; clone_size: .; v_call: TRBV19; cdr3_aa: CASSIDTNPYQPQHF; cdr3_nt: TGTGCCAGTAGTATAGATACAAATCCCTATCAGCCCCAGCATTTT
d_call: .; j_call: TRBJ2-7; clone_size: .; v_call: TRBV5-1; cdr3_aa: CASSLGQGRSYEQYF; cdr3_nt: TGCGCCAGCAGCTTGGGCCAGGGAAGGTCCTACGAGCAGTACTTC
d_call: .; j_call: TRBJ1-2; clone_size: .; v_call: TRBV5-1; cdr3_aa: CASSLDPNYGYTF; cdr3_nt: TGCGCCAGCAGCTTGGATCCGAACTATGGCTACACCTTC
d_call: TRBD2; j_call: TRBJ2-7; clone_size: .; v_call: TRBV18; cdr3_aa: CASSPPMGGTYEQYF; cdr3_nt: TGTGCCAGCTCACCACCGATGGGAGGGACCTACGAGCAGTACTTC
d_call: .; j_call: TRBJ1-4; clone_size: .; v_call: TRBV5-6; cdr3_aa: CASSLRTATNEKLFF; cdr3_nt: TGTGCCAGCAGCTTGAGGACAGCAACTAATGAAAAACTGTTTTTT
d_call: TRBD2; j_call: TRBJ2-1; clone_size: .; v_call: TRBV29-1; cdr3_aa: CSVPSGSAYNEQFF; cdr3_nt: TGCAGCGTTCCTAGCGGGAGCGCCTACAATGAGCAGTTCTTC
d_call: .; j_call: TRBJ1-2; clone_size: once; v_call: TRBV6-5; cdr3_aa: CASSYGNSYGYTF; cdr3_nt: TGTGCCAGCAGTTACGGAAACAGTTATGGCTACACCTTC
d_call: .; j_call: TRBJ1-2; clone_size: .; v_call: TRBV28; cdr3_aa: CASSGLYGYTF; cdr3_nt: TGTGCCAGCAGTGGCCTCTATGGCTACACCTTC
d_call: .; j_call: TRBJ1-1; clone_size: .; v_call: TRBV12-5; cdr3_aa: CASVEGVNTEAFF; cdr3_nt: TGTGCTAGTGTAGAAGGGGTGAACACTGAAGCTTTCTTT
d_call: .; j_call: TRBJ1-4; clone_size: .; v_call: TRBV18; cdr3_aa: CASSRAGGLGEKLFF; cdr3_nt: TGTGCCAGCTCACGTGCGGGGGGCTTGGGTGAAAAACTGTTTTTT
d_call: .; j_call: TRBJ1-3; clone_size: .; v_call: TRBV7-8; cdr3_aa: CASSLGGVTGLGNTIYF; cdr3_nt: TGTGCCAGCAGCTTAGGAGGGGTCACAGGGTTGGGAAACACCATATATTTT
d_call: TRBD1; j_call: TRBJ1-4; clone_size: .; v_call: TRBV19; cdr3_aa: CASSTGQAEEKLFF; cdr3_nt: TGTGCCAGTAGTACAGGACAGGCCGAGGAAAAACTGTTTTTT
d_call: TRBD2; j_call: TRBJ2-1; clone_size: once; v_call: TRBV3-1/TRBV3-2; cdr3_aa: CASSFLAGDPYNEQFF; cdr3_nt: TGTGCCAGCAGCTTTCTAGCGGGGGACCCCTACAATGAGCAGTTCTTC
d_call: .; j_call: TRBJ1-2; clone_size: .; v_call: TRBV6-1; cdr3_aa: CASSEAREYGYTF; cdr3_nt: TGTGCCAGCAGTGAAGCGCGGGAGTATGGCTACACCTTC